The 2 T cell receptor beta chains reported below all come from one sample, sequenced in a study of T-cell reconstitution after alpha-beta-depleted transplantation in children (dated by TCRdb to about 2016). Taken with the paper, the label for treatment or condition translates to: allogeneic hematopoietic cell transplantation with graft depleted of TCRalphabeta T cells and CD19 B cells. To prepare the library, PCR was applied. For sequencing, an Illumina HiSeq 2500 was employed. Molecular barcoding was employed in the preparation of TCR libraries, with unique molecular identifiers being used to normalize TCRbeta repertoire quantification. TCRdb ran its own pipeline on the public reads, namely fastp trimming at Q25 and MiXCR clone calling, and kept in-frame beta chains. For every CDR3 protein sequence, its rows merge into one entry that carries the most common genes and DNA. The sample table shows roughly 120,000 distinct CDR3 sequences, and roughly 23% are seen once. About 10% of the sample goes to the ten largest clones.

The sample here was PBMCs, mostly from graft donor cells, taken 180 days after TCRalphabeta/CD19-depleted stem cell transplant. These receptor sequences come from a male patient between 2 and 10 years old who had a stem cell transplant for chronic granulomatous disease, so the T cells may come from the graft donor.

The DNA of the CDR3 is TGTGCCAGCAGTTTGACTAGTTTCAATGAGCAGTTCTTC. Translated, it gives CASSLTSFNEQFF. This chain links TRBV12-3 or TRBV12-4 with TRBJ2-1, with D perhaps TRBD2 (6 bases). This CDR3 is built from 13 residues. The V and J ends lost 3 bases and 6 bases respectively, with 9 bases between them.

This clonotype appeared a few times. The rearrangement uses TRBV27 and TRBJ2-3; D is uncertain. Germline V gives CDR1 MNHEY, CDR2 SMNVEV (reference sequence). CDR3 size: 14 residues. Deletions cut 6 bases from V and 6 bases from J, with 16 bases between. The CDR3 reads CASSSISALDTQYF. CDR3 DNA: TGTGCCAGCAGCTCCATTTCGGCATTGGATACGCAGTATTTT.